These T cell receptor beta chains were read from a single sample in a study of shared clonotypes between healthy human individuals. Produced via immunoSEQ multiplex PCR; TCRdb's table is partial and in-frame only. Among some 630,000 clones listed, 72% were seen once. Sequenced material: memory CD4+ T cells sorted from blood. These receptors all come from a woman aged 25-40 years in good health. Each CDR3 is given with its conserved first and last residue. Fields, in order: J gene, V gene, D gene, clone size, CDR3 protein, CDR3 DNA. D genes are given only for firm matches. Clone size appears in some rows only: once, few, many, or a class for an expanded clone.

j_call: TRBJ2-3
v_call: TRBV29-1
d_call: -
clone_size: -
cdr3_aa: CSVGDPRTDTQYF
cdr3_nt: TGCAGCGTCGGGGACCCTAGAACAGATACGCAGTATTTT

j_call: TRBJ2-2
v_call: TRBV27
d_call: -
clone_size: once
cdr3_aa: CASSFVVSGELFF
cdr3_nt: TGTGCCAGCAGTTTTGTGGTATCCGGGGAGCTGTTTTTT

j_call: TRBJ1-4
v_call: TRBV10-2
d_call: TRBD1
clone_size: -
cdr3_aa: CASRSGTANEKLFF
cdr3_nt: TGCGCCAGTCGGTCCGGGACAGCTAATGAAAAACTGTTTTTT

j_call: TRBJ2-3
v_call: TRBV9
d_call: TRBD2
clone_size: -
cdr3_aa: CASSQEGRASGRAGDTQYF
cdr3_nt: TGTGCCAGCAGCCAGGAGGGCAGGGCTAGCGGGAGGGCCGGAGATACGCAGTATTTT

j_call: TRBJ2-2
v_call: TRBV7-2
d_call: TRBD1
clone_size: medium-sized
cdr3_aa: CASSPGGQGNTGELFF
cdr3_nt: TGTGCCAGCAGCCCGGGCGGACAGGGGAACACCGGGGAGCTGTTTTTT

j_call: TRBJ2-3
v_call: TRBV29-1
d_call: -
clone_size: many
cdr3_aa: CSVGLRGDPTDTQYF
cdr3_nt: TGCAGCGTTGGTTTAAGAGGGGACCCCACAGATACGCAGTATTTT

j_call: TRBJ2-3
v_call: TRBV7-9
d_call: TRBD1
clone_size: -
cdr3_aa: CASSPRQGWADTQYF
cdr3_nt: TGTGCCAGCAGCCCGAGACAGGGGTGGGCAGATACGCAGTATTTT

j_call: TRBJ2-7
v_call: TRBV5-1
d_call: -
clone_size: -
cdr3_aa: CASSSDNSYEQYF
cdr3_nt: TGCGCCAGCAGCTCAGACAACTCCTACGAGCAGTACTTC

j_call: TRBJ1-1
v_call: TRBV5-1
d_call: TRBD1
clone_size: -
cdr3_aa: CASSSDRGPPAAFF
cdr3_nt: TGCGCCAGCAGCTCGGACAGGGGGCCGCCTGCCGCTTTCTTT

j_call: TRBJ1-2
v_call: TRBV29-1
d_call: TRBD1
clone_size: few
cdr3_aa: CSVKEGTGVYGYTF
cdr3_nt: TGCAGCGTTAAGGAGGGGACAGGGGTCTATGGCTACACCTTC

j_call: TRBJ2-3
v_call: TRBV7-9
d_call: -
clone_size: -
cdr3_aa: CASSETRGTQYF
cdr3_nt: TGTGCCAGCAGCGAGACGCGGGGTACGCAGTATTTT

j_call: TRBJ2-5
v_call: TRBV18
d_call: -
clone_size: -
cdr3_aa: CASSPLGDETQYF
cdr3_nt: TGTGCCAGCTCACCCCTCGGCGATGAGACCCAGTACTTC

j_call: TRBJ2-2
v_call: TRBV11-2
d_call: TRBD2
clone_size: few
cdr3_aa: CASSGTSGSGGELFF
cdr3_nt: TGTGCCAGCTCCGGGACTAGCGGGTCGGGCGGGGAGCTGTTTTTT

j_call: TRBJ1-3
v_call: TRBV28
d_call: -
clone_size: -
cdr3_aa: CASSLMVGQGPGNTIYF
cdr3_nt: TGTGCCAGCAGTTTAATGGTGGGGCAGGGCCCTGGAAACACCATATATTTT

j_call: TRBJ2-7
v_call: TRBV5-1
d_call: -
clone_size: -
cdr3_aa: CASSPGTLGLEQYF
cdr3_nt: TGCGCCAGCAGCCCGGGCACTTTAGGATTAGAGCAGTACTTC

j_call: TRBJ2-6
v_call: TRBV19
d_call: -
clone_size: -
cdr3_aa: CASSIEGGVGANVLTF
cdr3_nt: TGTGCCAGTAGTATCGAGGGCGGGGTTGGGGCCAACGTCCTGACTTTC

j_call: TRBJ2-5
v_call: TRBV20-1
d_call: -
clone_size: -
cdr3_aa: CSATLAYTPHF
cdr3_nt: TGCAGTGCTACGCTAGCGTATACCCCACACTTC

j_call: TRBJ1-4
v_call: TRBV19
d_call: TRBD1
clone_size: -
cdr3_aa: CASSADRVPNEKLFF
cdr3_nt: TGTGCCAGTAGTGCTGACAGGGTACCTAATGAAAAACTGTTTTTT

j_call: TRBJ2-7
v_call: TRBV7-2
d_call: TRBD2
clone_size: -
cdr3_aa: CASRGGGSSYEQYF
cdr3_nt: TGTGCCAGCAGGGGCGGGGGGAGCTCCTACGAGCAGTACTTC

j_call: TRBJ2-1
v_call: TRBV2
d_call: TRBD2
clone_size: once
cdr3_aa: CASSELGSGEQFF
cdr3_nt: TGTGCCAGCAGTGAATTAGGTAGCGGGGAGCAGTTCTTC

j_call: TRBJ2-5
v_call: TRBV29-1
d_call: -
clone_size: -
cdr3_aa: CSVEEGLSETQYF
cdr3_nt: TGCAGCGTTGAGGAGGGGTTGTCAGAGACCCAGTACTTC

j_call: TRBJ2-1
v_call: TRBV11-1
d_call: -
clone_size: -
cdr3_aa: CASSLNDLGNEQFF
cdr3_nt: TGTGCCAGCAGCTTAAATGACCTGGGGAATGAGCAGTTCTTC

j_call: TRBJ1-3
v_call: TRBV6-4
d_call: -
clone_size: -
cdr3_aa: CASPTRGCGNTIYF
cdr3_nt: TGTGCCAGCCCGACTCGGGGGTGTGGAAACACCATATATTTT

j_call: TRBJ2-1
v_call: TRBV27
d_call: -
clone_size: once
cdr3_aa: CASSSRAGHINEQFF
cdr3_nt: TGTGCCAGCAGTTCACGAGCGGGACACATCAATGAGCAGTTCTTC

j_call: TRBJ2-2
v_call: TRBV19
d_call: -
clone_size: -
cdr3_aa: CASSPSGLPGNTGELFF
cdr3_nt: TGTGCCAGTAGTCCTTCGGGCCTCCCCGGGAACACCGGGGAGCTGTTTTTT

j_call: TRBJ1-3
v_call: TRBV16
d_call: -
clone_size: -
cdr3_aa: CASSPRESGNTIYF
cdr3_nt: TGTGCCAGCAGCCCCAGGGAATCTGGAAACACCATATATTTT

j_call: TRBJ1-3
v_call: TRBV10-3
d_call: TRBD1
clone_size: -
cdr3_aa: CAIKDRGYSGNTIYF
cdr3_nt: TGTGCCATCAAGGACAGGGGATACTCTGGAAACACCATATATTTT

j_call: TRBJ2-5
v_call: TRBV19
d_call: TRBD1
clone_size: -
cdr3_aa: CASSSSRGRQETQYF
cdr3_nt: TGTGCCAGTAGTAGCTCCAGGGGGCGTCAAGAGACCCAGTACTTC

j_call: TRBJ2-1
v_call: TRBV7-6
d_call: -
clone_size: -
cdr3_aa: CASSQNDALGQFF
cdr3_nt: TGTGCCAGCAGCCAAAATGACGCCCTCGGGCAGTTCTTC

j_call: TRBJ2-7
v_call: TRBV6-5
d_call: -
clone_size: once
cdr3_aa: CASRSGLSSYEQYF
cdr3_nt: TGTGCCAGCAGGTCGGGACTCTCGTCCTACGAGCAGTACTTC

j_call: TRBJ1-2
v_call: TRBV6-6
d_call: -
clone_size: -
cdr3_aa: CASSDSVKVYGYTF
cdr3_nt: TGTGCCAGCAGTGACTCAGTAAAGGTCTATGGCTACACCTTC

j_call: TRBJ2-5
v_call: TRBV4-2
d_call: TRBD2
clone_size: -
cdr3_aa: CASSQKGTSSQETQYF
cdr3_nt: TGTGCCAGCAGCCAAAAGGGGACTAGTTCCCAAGAGACCCAGTACTTC

j_call: TRBJ2-1
v_call: TRBV9
d_call: -
clone_size: -
cdr3_aa: CASSAHLYNEQFF
cdr3_nt: TGTGCCAGCAGCGCCCACCTCTACAATGAGCAGTTCTTC

j_call: TRBJ1-4
v_call: TRBV21-1
d_call: -
clone_size: -
cdr3_aa: CLASGTISNEKLFF
cdr3_nt: TGCCTTGCCTCAGGCACCATCAGTAATGAAAAACTGTTTTTT

j_call: TRBJ2-3
v_call: TRBV6-4
d_call: TRBD2
clone_size: -
cdr3_aa: CASSRAGDGTDTQYF
cdr3_nt: TGTGCCAGCAGCCGAGCGGGAGATGGCACAGATACGCAGTATTTT

j_call: TRBJ2-3
v_call: TRBV7-9
d_call: TRBD2
clone_size: -
cdr3_aa: CASSLGLAGVKGDTQYF
cdr3_nt: TGTGCCAGCAGCTTAGGACTAGCGGGAGTCAAGGGAGATACGCAGTATTTT

j_call: TRBJ1-1
v_call: TRBV11-2
d_call: -
clone_size: -
cdr3_aa: CASSPQQGSKAFF
cdr3_nt: TGTGCCAGCAGCCCGCAACAGGGTTCAAAAGCTTTCTTT

j_call: TRBJ1-5
v_call: TRBV30
d_call: -
clone_size: -
cdr3_aa: CAWSVPGAGQPQHF
cdr3_nt: TGTGCCTGGAGTGTTCCTGGGGCTGGTCAGCCCCAGCATTTT

j_call: TRBJ2-2
v_call: TRBV21-1
d_call: -
clone_size: -
cdr3_aa: CASSKVPQREGLTGELFF
cdr3_nt: TGTGCCAGCAGCAAAGTTCCCCAGCGGGAGGGCCTCACCGGGGAGCTGTTTTTT

j_call: TRBJ2-7
v_call: TRBV13
d_call: -
clone_size: -
cdr3_aa: CASSLGNPSYEQYF
cdr3_nt: TGTGCCAGCAGCTTAGGTAACCCATCCTACGAGCAGTACTTC

j_call: TRBJ2-7
v_call: TRBV10-3
d_call: -
clone_size: -
cdr3_aa: CAIRENFGPPYEQYF
cdr3_nt: TGTGCCATCAGGGAAAATTTTGGACCGCCCTACGAGCAGTACTTC

j_call: TRBJ1-2
v_call: TRBV5-1
d_call: TRBD1
clone_size: -
cdr3_aa: CASRLGQGSFGYTF
cdr3_nt: TGCGCCAGCAGGTTGGGACAGGGTTCATTTGGCTACACCTTC

j_call: TRBJ2-5
v_call: TRBV28
d_call: -
clone_size: -
cdr3_aa: CASSLASRAAFQETQYF
cdr3_nt: TGTGCCAGCAGTTTGGCTTCACGGGCAGCCTTTCAAGAGACCCAGTACTTC

j_call: TRBJ2-1
v_call: TRBV30
d_call: -
clone_size: -
cdr3_aa: CAWSPRSYNEQFF
cdr3_nt: TGTGCCTGGAGTCCTCGATCCTACAATGAGCAGTTCTTC

j_call: TRBJ1-1
v_call: TRBV19
d_call: -
clone_size: -
cdr3_aa: CASSIHKGGGTEAFF
cdr3_nt: TGTGCCAGTAGTATTCATAAGGGCGGAGGCACTGAAGCTTTCTTT